One and the same sample provided the 29 T cell receptor beta chains below, sequenced in a study of patients and donors after allogeneic stem cell transplantation. TCRdb redid the calling of the RT-PCR reads with MiXCR, one entry per CDR3 protein. Seen here are around 240,000 distinct CDR3 sequences, 13% to 15% observed once, and the top ten hold 11%. The material sequenced was blood, either unsorted or a sorted T cell fraction (not recorded which). The receptors derive from a human donor who was either an allogeneic HSCT recipient or a stem cell or donor lymphocyte infusion donor (not recorded which). It is not recorded whose cells these are; they may come from a transplant donor.

The genes are TRBV9 and TRBJ2-5, with D perhaps matching TRBD2 (5 bases). Between the trimmed V and J ends, which lost 7 bases and 3 bases, there was a span of 13 bases. The germline V gene has CDR1 SGDLS and CDR2 YYNGEE. The length of the CDR3 is 13 residues. In DNA, the CDR3 is TGTGCCAGCTCGTCGGGGATGGAAGAGACCCAGTACTTC. It encodes CASSSGMEETQYF. The full variable domain, rest sourced from reference TRBV9 and TRBJ2-5, is DSGVTQTPKHLITATGQRVTLRCSPRSGDLSVYWYQQSLDQGLQFLIQYYNGEERAKGNILERFSAQQFPDLHSELNLSSLELGDSALYFCASSSGMEETQYFGPGTRLLVL.

This clonotype turned up a few times. The V call is TRBV5-1, the J call TRBJ2-1; 12 positions agree with TRBD2. Trimming removed 4 bases from V and 4 bases from J; junction bases left unmatched: 3. This CDR3 is 15 amino acids long. CDR1 and CDR2 from the germline V gene are SGHRS and YFSETQ. Written as DNA, the CDR3 is TGCGCCAGCAGCGGACTAGCGGGGCGATACAATGAGCAGTTCTTC. Amino acids: CASSGLAGRYNEQFF.

In its sample, this clonotype was seen a few times. The V gene is TRBV12-3 or TRBV12-4, the J gene TRBJ2-2, with D maybe TRBD1 (7 bases). The CDR3 is made up of 16 amino acids. The V end was cut by 0 bases, the J end by 9 bases, with 17 bases between. The CDR3 DNA reads TGTGCCAGCAGTTTAGCGCAGGGGGGAGCCCGCCGGGAGCTGTTTTTT. It is translated as CASSLAQGGARRELFF.

The J gene is TRBJ2-2, the V gene TRBV6-2 or TRBV6-3; D is undetermined. The V end was cut by 7 bases, the J end by 0 bases, with 12 bases between. The CDR3 spans 15 residues. Germline V gene lookup returns CDR1 MNHEY and CDR2 SVGEGT. The CDR3 here is CASTKGSANTGELFF. Here the CDR3 DNA reads TGTGCCAGCACCAAGGGAAGTGCGAACACCGGGGAGCTGTTTTTT.

The table lists this clonotype with a few counts. The rearrangement links TRBV6-1 to TRBJ2-2; D is undetermined. CDR3 length equals 16 residues. V gave up 5 bases and J gave up 3 bases, with 16 bases separating them. The germline CDR1 and CDR2 sequences are MNHNS and SASEGT. In nucleotides, the CDR3 is TGTGCCAGCAGTCCCCGGGTTGTTACGGACACCGGGGAGCTGTTTTTT. Encoded protein: CASSPRVVTDTGELFF.

This clonotype was found many times. This chain links TRBV4-3 with TRBJ2-1; D possibly corresponds to TRBD1 (6 bases). V dropped 3 bases and J dropped 5 bases, with 14 bases sitting between them. CDR1 and CDR2 from the germline V gene are LGHNA and YSLEER. The CDR3 is 15 residues long. This CDR3 is CASSQTIDRNNEQFF. For the CDR3, the DNA is TGCGCCAGCAGCCAGACAATAGACAGGAACAATGAGCAGTTCTTC.

This clonotype has at least ten counts. This chain joins TRBV7-2 and TRBJ1-2, with 8 nucleotides matching TRBD1. The ends lost 3 bases at V and 8 bases at J; junction bases unmatched: 8. Germline V gene lookup returns CDR1 SGHTA and CDR2 FQGNSA. The CDR3 has 14 residues. The CDR3 sequence is CASSFKGQGGGYTF. CDR3 bases: TGTGCCAGCAGCTTTAAAGGACAGGGTGGCGGCTACACCTTC.

A few counts support this clonotype. The chain combines TRBV30 with TRBJ1-2; 9 bases are shared with TRBD1. CDR3 length: 14 amino acids. The J segment lost 2 bases and the V segment lost 2 bases, leaving 3 bases of the junction unmatched. CDR1 is GTSNPN and CDR2 is SVGIG in the germline V gene (reference sequence). The CDR3 coding sequence is TGTGCCTGGAGTTTTGGACAGGGGAACTATGGCTACACCTTC. Its protein product is CAWSFGQGNYGYTF. The full variable domain, its missing parts supplied by reference TRBV30 and TRBJ1-2, is SQTIHQWPATLVQPVGSPLSLECTVEGTSNPNLYWYRQAAGRGLQLLFYSVGIGQISSEVPQNLSASRPQDRQFILSSKKLLLSDSGFYLCAWSFGQGNYGYTFGSGTRLTVV.

This rearrangement joins TRBV3-1 to TRBJ2-1; no reliable D call. The V gene lost 5 bases and the J gene lost 8 bases, with 22 bases spanning the gap. The CDR3 has 16 amino acids. Germline V lookup: CDR1 LGHDT, CDR2 YNNKEL (reference sequence). The CDR3 sequence is CASSKRIGGNRDEQFF. The CDR3 nucleotides are TGTGCCAGCAGCAAAAGAATAGGCGGAAACCGGGATGAGCAGTTCTTC.

This clonotype was found many times. The rearrangement joins TRBV6-1 to TRBJ1-1; the D gene is possibly TRBD1 (6 bases). The CDR3 runs to 14 residues. Germline V gene data show CDR1 as MNHNS and CDR2 as SASEGT. V lost 6 bases to trimming and J lost 1 base, with 12 bases between them. CDR3 sequence reads: CASRVDSTNTEAFF. The CDR3 coding sequence is TGTGCCAGCAGAGTGGACAGTACGAACACTGAAGCTTTCTTT.

CDR3 sequence: CASSQEPAGSYNEQFF. The DNA of the CDR3 is TGCGCCAGCAGCCAAGAGCCAGCGGGGAGCTACAATGAGCAGTTCTTC. The V gene is TRBV4-3, the J gene TRBJ2-1; 7 positions agree with TRBD2. The CDR3 length is 16 residues. J was trimmed by 3 bases and V by 0 bases; bases with no gene match: 5. CDR1 and CDR2 from the germline V gene are LGHNA and YSLEER.

The rearrangement links TRBV6-5 to TRBJ2-7, with D possibly being TRBD1 (6 bases). Germline V gives CDR1 MNHEY, CDR2 SVGAGI. Trimming took off 4 bases at V and 0 bases at J, with 13 bases between the two ends. This CDR3 is 15 amino acids long. Here the CDR3 reads CASSSGQSTSYEQYF. The CDR3 DNA follows: TGTGCCAGCAGTTCCGGACAGTCCACCTCCTACGAGCAGTACTTC.

In this sample, this clonotype turned up many times. The J gene is TRBJ2-3, the V gene TRBV29-1; a possible D gene is TRBD1 (6 bases). Per germline, CDR1 SQVTM and CDR2 ANQGSEA. There are 15 residues in the CDR3. Trimming pared 7 bases from V and 3 bases from J, leaving 20 bases between. CDR3 DNA sequence: TGCAGCGCTCAGGGGAGAAGTGGGCGTACAGATACGCAGTATTTT. The encoded protein is CSAQGRSGRTDTQYF.

The rearrangement uses TRBV20-1 and TRBJ1-2, with no clear D. Germline assignment: CDR1 DFQATT and CDR2 SNEGSKA (reference sequence). This CDR3 spans 17 amino acids. V was clipped by 2 bases and J by 0 bases, with 19 bases between them. Here the CDR3 DNA reads TGCAGTGCTAGATCAAGCCGTCTCTTCCGGGCTAACTATGGCTACACCTTC. Protein product: CSARSSRLFRANYGYTF.

The chain has TRBV19 and TRBJ2-1, with 8 bases matching TRBD2. CDR3 length: 15 residues. With 5 bases clipped from V and 6 bases from J, the junction kept 9 bases outside the gene matches. Germline CDR1 and CDR2: LNHDA and SQIVND (reference sequence). In nucleotides, the CDR3 is TGTGCCAGTAGTCTCAAGCGGGAGAGTCGCAATGAGCAGTTCTTC. Its translation: CASSLKRESRNEQFF. The variable domain in full, completed from reference TRBV19 and TRBJ2-1, reads DGGITQSPKYLFRKEGQNVTLSCEQNLNHDAMYWYRQDPGQGLRLIYYSQIVNDFQKGDIAEGYSVSREKKESFPLTVTSAQKNPTAFYLCASSLKRESRNEQFFGPGTRLTVL.

This chain uses TRBV12-3 or TRBV12-4 with TRBJ2-1, with 8 bases that match TRBD2. Germline trimming cut 4 bases from V and 7 bases from J; bases unmatched to any gene: 9. The CDR3 extends over 15 amino acids. In nucleotides, the CDR3 is TGTGCCAGCAGTTCCGGGAGGGCCTTTGGGAATGAGCAGTTCTTC. It codes for CASSSGRAFGNEQFF.

This chain uses TRBV5-6 with TRBJ2-5, with 7 bases matching TRBD2. Germline loops: CDR1 SGHDT, CDR2 YYEEEE. CDR3 length equals 11 residues. The ends lost 1 base at V and 13 bases at J; junction bases unmatched: 4. The CDR3 coding sequence is TGTGCCAGCAGCTTGAGCGGGACGTCGTACTTC. It encodes CASSLSGTSYF.

This clonotype was recorded a few times. The chain links TRBV20-1 to TRBJ1-1; D is ambiguous. V lost 3 bases and J lost 5, with 10 bases in between. CDR1 is DFQATT and CDR2 is SNEGSKA in the germline V gene (reference sequence). CDR3 length: 12 residues. The CDR3 spells CSASSGRTEAFF. In nucleotides, the CDR3 is TGCAGTGCTAGCTCGGGGAGGACTGAAGCTTTCTTT.

The sample holds many counts of this clonotype. The V call is TRBV20-1, the J call TRBJ2-1; perhaps D is TRBD1 or TRBD2 (6 bases each). Germline CDR1 is DFQATT and CDR2 is SNEGSKA (reference sequence). With 2 bases removed from V and 7 bases from J, the gap between germline ends came to 18 bases. The CDR3 consists of 15 residues. CDR3: CSARLGGMRENEQFF. The CDR3 bases are TGCAGTGCTAGACTCGGGGGCATGAGGGAGAATGAGCAGTTCTTC.

This chain joins TRBV19 and TRBJ2-3, with D maybe TRBD1 (6 bases). From germline, CDR1 is LNHDA and CDR2 SQIVND (reference sequence). V dropped 5 bases and J dropped 5 bases, with 17 bases sitting between them. CDR3 length: 15 amino acids. The CDR3 sequence: CASSPTGIEGDTQYF. The CDR3 DNA reads as TGTGCCAGTAGTCCTACAGGGATAGAAGGAGATACGCAGTATTTT.

V gene TRBV9 combines with J gene TRBJ2-3; 11 nucleotides align to TRBD2. CDR1 and CDR2 (germline): SGDLS, YYNGEE. The CDR3 loop spans 18 amino acids. V lost 2 bases, J lost 0 bases, and 8 bases stayed unmatched. The CDR3 bases are TGTGCCAGCAGCGTGGGGATCGGGACTAGCGGTAGCACAGATACGCAGTATTTT. Its translation is CASSVGIGTSGSTDTQYF. The whole variable domain, remainder taken from reference TRBV9 and TRBJ2-3, is DSGVTQTPKHLITATGQRVTLRCSPRSGDLSVYWYQQSLDQGLQFLIQYYNGEERAKGNILERFSAQQFPDLHSELNLSSLELGDSALYFCASSVGIGTSGSTDTQYFGPGTRLTVL.

This chain connects TRBV5-1 to TRBJ2-6, with 11 bases fitting TRBD2. V lost 6 bases, J lost 2 bases, and 7 bases stayed unmatched. Germline V gives CDR1 SGHRS, CDR2 YFSETQ. The CDR3 extends over 17 amino acids. The chain's CDR3 is CASTDTSGGAGANVLTF. The CDR3 nucleotides are TGCGCCAGCACCGATACTAGCGGGGGAGCTGGGGCCAACGTCCTGACTTTC.

The chain carries TRBV4-2 and TRBJ2-7; D remains ambiguous. Germline loops: CDR1 LGHNA, CDR2 YNFKEQ. The CDR3 has 16 amino acids. V lost 1 base, J lost 0 bases, and 13 bases lay in between. The CDR3 region has the DNA TGTGCCAGCAGCCAAGCCTTTACAGAAAGCTCCTACGAGCAGTACTTC. It translates to CASSQAFTESSYEQYF.

This clonotype was counted a few times. J is TRBJ1-1 and V is TRBV2; no clear D. Germline loops: CDR1 SNHLY, CDR2 FYNNEI. V lost 6 bases to trimming and J lost 0 bases, with 11 bases between them. The CDR3 loop spans 14 amino acids. The CDR3 DNA sequence: TGTGCCAGCAGATGGGCGTCGGTGAACACTGAAGCTTTCTTT. Translated: CASRWASVNTEAFF.

This clonotype has at least ten counts. The genes are TRBV10-3 and TRBJ2-7; weak D call: TRBD1 (5 bases). The CDR3 sequence is 13 residues long. Germline CDR1 ENHRY, CDR2 SYGVKD. V was cut by 2 bases and J by 6 bases, with 11 bases left in between. CDR3 in DNA: TGTGCCATCAGTGAGGTCAGGGTTCCCGAGCAGTACTTC. This translates into CAISEVRVPEQYF.

This clonotype has more than one count but fewer than ten. V usage is TRBV29-1 and J usage is TRBJ2-3; D gene uncertain. There are 14 residues in the CDR3. With 4 bases removed from V and 0 bases from J, the gap between germline ends came to 11 bases. The germline CDR1 and CDR2 sequences are SQVTM and ANQGSEA. The CDR3 DNA reads as TGCAGCGTTGTTCAAGGGATTAGCACAGATACGCAGTATTTT. Amino acid sequence: CSVVQGISTDTQYF.

This clonotype was observed at least ten times. The chain joins TRBV7-3 to TRBJ1-6; no reliable D call. The V end was cut by 4 bases, the J end by 10 bases, with 11 bases between. Germline V gives CDR1 SGHTA, CDR2 FQGTGA. CDR3 size: 13 residues. CDR3 DNA: TGTGCCAGCAGCTGGGCGCGGGAATCACCCCTCCACTTT. Translated, it gives CASSWARESPLHF.

There are many counts of this clonotype. The chain is built from TRBV12-3 or TRBV12-4 and TRBJ2-5; TRBD1 or TRBD2 may be the D gene (5 bases each). Trimming removed 5 bases at V and 3 bases at J, with 10 bases between. The CDR3 spans 13 residues. The CDR3 DNA reads TGTGCCAGCAGTCGGGACGGAAAAGAGACCCAGTACTTC. It encodes CASSRDGKETQYF.

The chain combines TRBV3-1 with TRBJ1-5, with D possibly being TRBD1 (6 bases). Trimming took off 1 base at V and 4 bases at J, with 11 bases between the two ends. The CDR3 runs 15 residues. CDR1 LGHDT and CDR2 YNNKEL come from the germline V gene (reference sequence). The CDR3 nucleotides are TGTGCCAGCAGCCAAGGAATGACAGGTAATCAGCCCCAGCATTTT. As protein: CASSQGMTGNQPQHF.